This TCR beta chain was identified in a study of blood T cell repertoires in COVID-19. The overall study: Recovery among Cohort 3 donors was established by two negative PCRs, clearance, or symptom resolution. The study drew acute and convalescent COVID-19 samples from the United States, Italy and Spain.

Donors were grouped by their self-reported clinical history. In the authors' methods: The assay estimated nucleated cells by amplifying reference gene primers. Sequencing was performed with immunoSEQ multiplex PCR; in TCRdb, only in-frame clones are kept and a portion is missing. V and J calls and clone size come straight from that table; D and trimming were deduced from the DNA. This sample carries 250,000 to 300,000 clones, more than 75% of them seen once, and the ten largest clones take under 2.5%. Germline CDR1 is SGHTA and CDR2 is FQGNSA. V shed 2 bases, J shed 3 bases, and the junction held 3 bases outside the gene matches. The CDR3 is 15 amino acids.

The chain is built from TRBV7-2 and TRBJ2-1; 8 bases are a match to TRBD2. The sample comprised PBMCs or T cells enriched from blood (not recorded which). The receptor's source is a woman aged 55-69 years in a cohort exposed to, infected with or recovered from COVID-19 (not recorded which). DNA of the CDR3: TGTGCCAGCAGCTTACGGACTAGCAGCTACAATGAGCAGTTCTTC. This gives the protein CASSLRTSSYNEQFF.